The present T cell receptor beta chain was sequenced within a study of control samples from healthy donors and cancer patients (dated by TCRdb to 2020 to 2021). The CDR3 numbers 15 residues from cysteine through phenylalanine. This entry keeps only the CDR3 DNA: 45 bases, framed from base 1. The trim is 1 base for V and 0 bases for J, with a gap of 7 bases between the germline ends. Looking up the germline V gene yields CDR1 SGHRS and CDR2 YFSETQ. Regarding this clone: This receptor's antigen is unknown. No per-base quality is available; no much larger clone lies one base away.

Libraries came from the immunoSEQ multiplex PCR assay. TCRdb's version of the immuneACCESS table is confined to in-frame rearrangements and falls short of the full clone set. An unresolved V gene accounts for under half of the shortfall where checked; the remainder is of unknown origin. For this sample the table gives approximately 100,000 clones, of which 86% were detected only once. The ten largest clones represent about 21% of the sample. Sample: blood. This receptor was identified in a man aged 30 to 45 in good health. The V and J genes are TRBV5-1 and TRBJ1-4; the D gene identity is not certain. The CDR3 protein: CASSLWRTTNEKLFF. The DNA is as follows: TGCGCCAGCAGCTTGTGGCGGACAACTAATGAAAAACTGTTTTTT.